The 9 T cell receptor beta chains below were found in one sample sequenced in a study of OX40 agonist ivuxolimab in advanced cancers. The data were produced by immunoSEQ multiplex PCR, yet TCRdb's version contains in-frame clones alone and is incomplete. The profile shows 85,000 to 100,000 clones, over 75% of them singletons. The sample was CD4+ or CD8+ T cells sorted from blood, taken in a trial of the OX40 agonist ivuxolimab. The receptors were gathered from an adult with an advanced solid tumor such as melanoma, head and neck, liver or kidney cancer.

This clone was seen a single time. The chain couples TRBV10-3 to TRBJ1-4; D may be TRBD1 (5 bases). This CDR3 spans 16 amino acids. With 0 bases removed from V and 5 bases from J, the gap between germline ends came to 13 bases. Germline values: CDR1 ENHRY, CDR2 SYGVKD. CDR3 region: CAISESGRDRNEKLFF. The CDR3 region has the DNA TGTGCCATCAGTGAGTCAGGAAGGGACCGAAATGAAAAACTGTTTTTT.

The CDR3 loop reads CASSQNPGGETQYF. The CDR3 DNA is TGTGCCAGCAGCCAAAACCCGGGGGGCGAGACCCAGTACTTC. The chain employs TRBV14 and TRBJ2-5, with D maybe TRBD2 (7 bases). Looked up from germline, CDR1 is SGHDN and CDR2 is FVKESK. The ends were cut back, 2 bases at V and 5 bases at J, with 12 bases in the middle. The CDR3 has 14 amino acids.

The J gene is TRBJ2-5, the V gene TRBV2; D is unresolved. CDR3 length equals 13 residues. V was trimmed by 10 bases and J by 11 bases, leaving 23 bases between them. Germline CDR1 and CDR2: SNHLY and FYNNEI. The CDR3 here is CATLLDAQEEQYF. In nucleotides, the CDR3 is TGTGCCACCCTCTTGGACGCCCAAGAGGAGCAGTACTTC.

Remarks on this clone: The sample carries other DNA sequences with the same CDR3. This chain joins TRBV7-2 and TRBJ2-7; 9 bases agree with TRBD2. Trimming took 1 base from V and 6 from J; bases not matched to a gene: 4. The CDR3 extends over 14 amino acids. Germline-derived CDR1 and CDR2 are SGHTA and FQGNSA. DNA of the CDR3: TGTGCCAGCAGCTTAGGGCTAGCGGGAACCGAGCAGTACTTC. Translation: CASSLGLAGTEQYF.

The chain joins TRBV11-2 to TRBJ2-3; TRBD1 aligns across 7 bases. V trimming: 5 bases; J trimming: 8 bases; junction bases outside the gene matches: 7. Germline loops: CDR1 SGHAT, CDR2 FQNNGV. The CDR3 is made up of 13 amino acids. The CDR3: CASSLRQGATQYF. In DNA, the CDR3 is TGTGCCAGCAGCCTCCGACAGGGAGCTACGCAGTATTTT.

J is TRBJ2-7 and V is TRBV4-3, with TRBD2 as a possible D gene (6 bases). V was cut by 4 bases and J by 2 bases, with 12 bases left in between. This CDR3 comprises 14 residues. CDR1 and CDR2 from the germline V gene are LGHNA and YSLEER. CDR3 region: CASSPGTGAYEQYF. CDR3 DNA: TGCGCCAGCAGCCCGGGTACGGGGGCCTACGAGCAGTACTTC.

The DNA of the CDR3 is TGTGCCACCAGCAGAGACCTGACGCGGGAGCAGTACTTC. Its protein is CATSRDLTREQYF. The V call is TRBV15, the J call TRBJ2-7; no firm D call. Trimming took 0 bases from V and 7 from J, leaving 10 bases between them. CDR1 is LNHNV, CDR2 YYDKDF, per germline (reference sequence). The CDR3 contains 13 residues.

The chain joins TRBV29-1 to TRBJ2-5, with D unclear. The end of the DNA aligns better with TRBJ2-7, so the J call may be wrong. The germline gives CDR1 SQVTM, CDR2 ANQGSEA. The CDR3 is 12 amino acids. The CDR3 sequence: CSAQPRIGEQYF. DNA of the CDR3: TGCAGCGCCCAACCTAGGATCGGCGAGCAGTACTTC.

The chain has TRBV7-2 and TRBJ2-5; TRBD2 is a possible D gene (5 bases). CDR1 and CDR2 (germline): SGHTA, FQGNSA. Trimming took off 1 base at V and 10 bases at J, with 13 bases between the two ends. CDR3 length equals 13 residues. The CDR3 bases are TGTGCCAGCAGCTTAGGAGCGGCCGAGGGCCAGTACTTC. Translating gives CASSLGAAEGQYF.